This entry features one TCR beta chain sequence. The antigen is not known. The J segment lost 4 bases and the V segment lost 5 bases, leaving 6 bases of the junction unmatched. The CDR3 extends over 16 amino acids. Germline CDR1 and CDR2: SNHLY and FYNNEI. This sample stems from a study of T cells in narcolepsy. Background on the study: Enrolled donors included narcolepsy type 1 or type 2 patients and healthy controls.

Study-wide points: Autoreactive HCRT-specific and TRIB2-specific clonotypes were marked in same-patient CSF-versus-blood CD4+ comparisons. Some memory CD4+ repertoires had no autoreactive clone sequences. Reportedly, autoreactive clonotypes were serially detected in patients' blood but not controls'.

Produced via immunoSEQ multiplex PCR; TCRdb's table is partial and in-frame only. The data show approximately 35,000 clones, with 87% seen just once and over 0.65% held by the top ten. Specimen: CD45RA- memory CD4+ T cells from PBMCs. The receptor comes from a human donor with narcolepsy. J is TRBJ2-1 and V is TRBV2; 12 positions agree with TRBD2. The CDR3 loop reads CASSFLLAGGYNEQFF. CDR3 nucleotide sequence: TGTGCCAGCAGTTTCCTACTAGCGGGGGGATACAATGAGCAGTTCTTC. The entire variable domain, with the rest obtained from reference TRBV2 and TRBJ2-1, is as follows: EPEVTQTPSHQVTQMGQEVILRCVPISNHLYFYWYRQILGQKVEFLVSFYNNEISEKSEIFDDQFSVERPDGSNFTLKIRSTKLEDSAMYFCASSFLLAGGYNEQFFGPGTRLTVL.